These T cell receptor beta chains were read from a single sample in a study of cytomegalovirus exposure and HLA in healthy donors. TCRdb's table, derived via immunoSEQ multiplex PCR, lists solely in-frame clones and lacks some. The sample contains about 200,000 clones, 70% to 90% of which appear only once. Sequenced input: PBMCs. The source is a woman aged 25 to 39 in good health and CMV-seronegative. Each CDR3 is given with its conserved first and last residue. D genes are given only for firm matches. The size entry is marked missing in some rows and otherwise reads once, few, many or a size class.

CDR3 protein | CDR3 DNA | clone size | V gene | D gene | J gene | CDR3 length
CASSLRVAGTYEQYF | TGTGCCAGCAGCTTAAGGGTTGCGGGGACCTACGAGCAGTACTTC | - | TRBV13 | - | TRBJ2-7 | 15
CASRTQGNTEAFF | TGTGCCAGCAGGACACAGGGCAACACTGAAGCTTTCTTT | - | TRBV7-9 | - | TRBJ1-1 | 13
CASSLGRSGAEQYF | TGTGCCAGCAGCCTCGGGCGGAGCGGGGCCGAGCAGTACTTC | - | TRBV11-2 | TRBD2 | TRBJ2-7 | 14
CASSQTSGSYNEQFF | TGTGCCAGCTCTCAGACTAGCGGCTCCTACAATGAGCAGTTCTTC | - | TRBV18 | TRBD2 | TRBJ2-1 | 15
CASILAGGVPNEQFF | TGTGCCAGCATTCTAGCGGGAGGGGTTCCCAATGAGCAGTTCTTC | few | TRBV28 | TRBD2 | TRBJ2-1 | 15
CAWSVGRGPSNEQFF | TGTGCCTGGAGTGTGGGCAGGGGGCCGAGTAATGAGCAGTTCTTC | - | TRBV30 | TRBD1 | TRBJ2-1 | 15
CASKTTENTYEQYF | TGTGCCAGCAAGACGACAGAAAATACCTACGAGCAGTACTTC | - | TRBV6-1 | - | TRBJ2-7 | 14
CASSLGENEQFF | TGTGCCAGCAGTTTAGGAGAGAATGAGCAGTTCTTC | - | TRBV2 | - | TRBJ2-1 | 12
CASSLTGRGSRGTEAFF | TGTGCCAGCAGCTTAACGGGCAGGGGGTCGAGGGGGACTGAAGCTTTCTTT | - | TRBV7-8 | TRBD1 | TRBJ1-1 | 17
CASSIGATYEQYF | TGTGCCAGTAGTATAGGGGCCACCTACGAGCAGTACTTC | - | TRBV19 | - | TRBJ2-7 | 13
CASSTGTGGSEQYF | TGTGCCAGCAGCACGGGGACAGGGGGCTCCGAGCAGTACTTC | - | TRBV5-4 | TRBD1 | TRBJ2-7 | 14
CASSADRSTGELFF | TGTGCCAGCAGCGCGGACAGGAGCACCGGGGAGCTGTTTTTT | - | TRBV9 | TRBD1 | TRBJ2-2 | 14
CRTGERIYGYTF | TGTCGCACAGGGGAAAGAATCTATGGCTACACCTTC | - | TRBV6-1 | TRBD1 | TRBJ1-2 | 12
CASSSLGEASYEQYF | TGTGCCAGCAGCTCCTTGGGGGAGGCGTCCTACGAGCAGTACTTC | - | TRBV5-6 | - | TRBJ2-7 | 15
CASSLLSGALRNEQYF | TGTGCCAGCAGTTTATTAAGCGGTGCTTTGAGGAACGAGCAGTACTTC | - | TRBV28 | - | TRBJ2-7 | 16
CASSRGQGGKNEQYF | TGTGCCAGCAGCCGAGGACAGGGGGGAAAGAACGAGCAGTACTTC | - | TRBV5-6 | TRBD1 | TRBJ2-7 | 15
CASSLGTGSGANVLTF | TGTGCCAGCAGCTTAGGGACAGGGTCTGGGGCCAACGTCCTGACTTTC | - | TRBV11-2 | TRBD1 | TRBJ2-6 | 16
CASTTVGGGNEQFF | TGTGCCAGCACTACTGTAGGGGGGGGGAATGAGCAGTTCTTC | - | TRBV4-2 | - | TRBJ2-1 | 14
CASSPRGGTIEKLFF | TGTGCCAGCAGCCCTCGGGGGGGAACTATTGAAAAACTGTTTTTT | once | TRBV6-6 | - | TRBJ1-4 | 15
CASSLATRGTEAFF | TGCGCCAGCAGCTTGGCCACCAGGGGCACTGAAGCTTTCTTT | - | TRBV5-1 | - | TRBJ1-1 | 14
CASTPQGGNTEAFF | TGCGCCAGCACCCCACAGGGGGGCAACACTGAAGCTTTCTTT | - | TRBV5-1 | TRBD1 | TRBJ1-1 | 14
CASSFSGRGIYEQYF | TGTGCCAGCAGTTTTTCCGGGCGGGGGATCTACGAGCAGTACTTC | few | TRBV27 | TRBD2 | TRBJ2-7 | 15
CASSESTDGVHEQYF | TGCGCCAGCAGTGAGTCGACAGACGGAGTTCACGAGCAGTACTTC | - | TRBV10-2 | - | TRBJ2-7 | 15
CASSTNYAGAEQYF | TGTGCCAGCAGTACAAATTATGCGGGGGCTGAGCAGTACTTC | - | TRBV6-1 | - | TRBJ2-7 | 14
CSAPPYNEQFF | TGCAGTGCTCCTCCTTACAATGAGCAGTTCTTC | few | TRBV20-1 | - | TRBJ2-1 | 11
CASSPGQWKKNTIYF | TGTGCCAGCAGCCCCGGACAGTGGAAGAAAAACACCATATATTTT | - | TRBV11-2 | - | TRBJ1-3 | 15
CASSRLRGDTQYF | TGTGCTAGCAGCCGGCTCAGGGGTGATACGCAGTATTTT | - | TRBV7-7 | - | TRBJ2-3 | 13
CASSQGNGLKLREQYF | TGTGCCAGCAGCCAAGGGAATGGACTAAAGTTGCGCGAGCAGTACTTC | once | TRBV14 | - | TRBJ2-7 | 16
CASSEIRGYGYTF | TGCGCCAGCAGTGAGATCCGGGGCTATGGCTACACCTTC | - | TRBV10-2 | - | TRBJ1-2 | 13
CASSFVFGRGGNEQFF | TGCGCCAGCAGCTTTGTTTTTGGCAGGGGCGGGAATGAGCAGTTCTTC | - | TRBV5-1 | - | TRBJ2-1 | 16
CASRSQGPQHF | TGTGCCAGCAGATCACAGGGGCCCCAGCATTTT | once | TRBV2 | - | TRBJ1-5 | 11
CASSTPGRGQGTEAFF | TGTGCCAGCAGTACTCCCGGGAGGGGGCAAGGAACTGAAGCTTTCTTT | - | TRBV28 | TRBD1 | TRBJ1-1 | 16
CASSSVNTEAFF | TGTGCCAGCAGTTCGGTGAACACTGAAGCTTTCTTT | - | TRBV28 | - | TRBJ1-1 | 12
CAISDPGSYTGELFF | TGTGCCATCAGTGACCCGGGATCATACACCGGGGAGCTGTTTTTT | - | TRBV10-3 | - | TRBJ2-2 | 15
CASSEFGGSTDTQYF | TGTGCCAGCAGTGAGTTCGGGGGAAGCACAGATACGCAGTATTTT | once | TRBV6-1 | - | TRBJ2-3 | 15
CASSLTSGNLDEQFF | TGTGCCAGCAGCTTAACTAGCGGTAATTTAGATGAGCAGTTCTTC | - | TRBV7-3 | - | TRBJ2-1 | 15
CASSEGGGTDTQYF | TGTGCCAGCAGTGAAGGTGGAGGCACAGATACGCAGTATTTT | once | TRBV2 | - | TRBJ2-3 | 14
CASSYGTRGTGELFF | TGCGCCAGCAGCTACGGGACTAGAGGTACCGGGGAGCTGTTTTTT | - | TRBV5-1 | TRBD2 | TRBJ2-2 | 15
CASSYDLAAYNEQFF | TGTGCCAGCAGTTACGACCTAGCGGCCTACAATGAGCAGTTCTTC | - | TRBV6-5 | TRBD2 | TRBJ2-1 | 15
CASSLQGASYNEQFF | TGTGCCAGCAGCTTACAGGGGGCCTCCTACAATGAGCAGTTCTTC | - | TRBV9 | TRBD1 | TRBJ2-1 | 15
CASRGFAELQETQYF | TGCGCCAGCAGGGGTTTCGCGGAACTCCAAGAGACCCAGTACTTC | - | TRBV5-1 | - | TRBJ2-5 | 15
CAISESGTSGTDTQYF | TGTGCCATCAGTGAGTCGGGGACTAGCGGCACAGATACGCAGTATTTT | - | TRBV10-3 | TRBD2 | TRBJ2-3 | 16
CASSSTGYNEKLFF | TGTGCCAGCAGCTCGACAGGGTATAATGAAAAACTGTTTTTT | - | TRBV7-2 | TRBD1 | TRBJ1-4 | 14
CASSLELTADTQYF | TGTGCCAGCAGCTTAGAACTTACGGCAGATACGCAGTATTTT | - | TRBV11-2 | - | TRBJ2-3 | 14
CASSLGYGGSGETQYF | TGCGCCAGCAGCTTAGGATACGGAGGGTCGGGGGAGACCCAGTACTTC | once | TRBV5-1 | - | TRBJ2-5 | 16
CASKTGLNSPLHF | TGTGCCAGCAAGACAGGGTTGAATTCACCCCTCCACTTT | - | TRBV2 | TRBD1 | TRBJ1-6 | 13
CASSLAASFPDTQYF | TGCGCCAGCAGCTTGGCCGCCAGTTTTCCAGATACGCAGTATTTT | - | TRBV5-1 | - | TRBJ2-3 | 15
CASSIGDSSETQYF | TGTGCCAGTAGTATAGGAGACAGCTCCGAGACCCAGTACTTC | - | TRBV19 | - | TRBJ2-5 | 14
CASSQVAGTPYNEQFF | TGCGCCAGCAGCCAAGTGGCGGGGACCCCCTACAATGAGCAGTTCTTC | - | TRBV4-1 | - | TRBJ2-1 | 16